The clone carrying this T cell receptor beta chain has ten or more counts. The germline V and J ends were trimmed by 6 bases and 2 bases, with 12 bases remaining between them. The CDR3 extends over 14 amino acids. Germline V lookup: CDR1 SGHRS, CDR2 YFSETQ. This entry comes from a study of T-cell reconstitution after alpha-beta-depleted transplantation in children. Using unique molecular identifiers, the investigators prepared the TCRbeta library. TCRdb reprocessed the PCR reads via MiXCR and lists one record per CDR3 protein. The data hold roughly 350,000 distinct CDR3 sequences, with 10% observed a single time.

The TCR was taken from a human donor who donated a stem cell graft to a child with acute lymphoblastic leukemia. The input for sequencing was PBMCs from the stem cell graft donor, taken from the stem cell graft. The chain uses TRBV5-1 and TRBJ2-1; D ambiguous. The chain's CDR3 is CASKEGGAYNEQFF. CDR3 DNA: TGCGCCAGCAAGGAAGGTGGAGCCTACAATGAGCAGTTCTTC.